The rows below give T cell receptor beta chains drawn from one sample of a study of molecular identifiers for immune sequencing clone quantification. TCRdb itself ran the PCR reads through MiXCR, one entry per CDR3 protein. Among hundreds of thousands of distinct CDR3 sequences, about 25% were seen once, and the ten largest hold 0.75% to 0.8%. The sample consisted of naive CD8+ T cells from blood, with Jurkat cell RNA spiked in. These TCRs come from a human donor in good health. Some libraries in this study had Jurkat cell RNA spiked in. Each CDR3 is given with its conserved first and last residue. The D gene is left open where the match is weak. For some rows the clone size is stated as once, few or many, or as a class when expanded; others skip it.

clone_size d_call j_call v_call cdr3_nt cdr3_aa
. . TRBJ2-7 TRBV4-3 TGCGCCAGCAGCCAAGAAAGCGTCAGGGCCTACTACGAGCAGTACTTC CASSQESVRAYYEQYF
. TRBD2 TRBJ2-3 TRBV24-1 TGTGCCACCAGTGACCCCCAGGGACTAGCGGGAGGTGCAGATACGCAGTATTTT CATSDPQGLAGGADTQYF
few . TRBJ2-7 TRBV3-1 TGTGCCAGCAGTCCGAGTGCGGCGAGATCCTACGAGCAGTACTTC CASSPSAARSYEQYF
. TRBD1 TRBJ2-7 TRBV25-1 TGTGCCAGCACTTACACCGGGACAGGCCACTACGAGCAGTACTTC CASTYTGTGHYEQYF
. . TRBJ2-7 TRBV19 TGTGCCAGTAGTATAGCCCCCAACTACGAGCAGTACTTC CASSIAPNYEQYF
. . TRBJ1-1 TRBV6-6 TGTGCCAGCAACGAATACCCAGATCTTCGGGACGGGAACACTGAAGCTTTCTTT CASNEYPDLRDGNTEAFF
. . TRBJ2-7 TRBV13 TGTGCCAGCAGCTTGGGGGTCGGGGGCGGATCCTACGAGCAGTACTTC CASSLGVGGGSYEQYF
few . TRBJ1-1 TRBV10-3 TGTGCCATCAGTGTGGGACGGGCCGAAACTGAAGCTTTCTTT CAISVGRAETEAFF
many . TRBJ2-7 TRBV7-2 TGTGCCAGCAGCTTAGAGGGGGGGCACAACTACGAGCAGTACTTC CASSLEGGHNYEQYF
. . TRBJ2-6 TRBV4-3 TGCGCCAACAGCCAAGATCGGGCCGGCTTCGGGGCCAACGTCCTGACTTTC CANSQDRAGFGANVLTF
many TRBD1 TRBJ1-4 TRBV12-3/TRBV12-4 TGTGCCAGCAGTCCCAGGGGGATGAGTGAAAAACTGTTTTTT CASSPRGMSEKLFF